This T cell receptor beta chain was observed in a study of cytomegalovirus exposure and HLA in healthy donors. This CDR3 has 18 residues. Per germline, CDR1 SGHRS and CDR2 YFSETQ. After removal of 2 bases from V and 5 bases from J, the junction contained 16 bases not matched to a gene. PCR involved 60 Vbeta and 13 Jbeta primers. Here immunoSEQ multiplex PCR was the method, and the copy in TCRdb shows in-frame clones only, minus some. This table has around 97,000 clones, less than 9.5% appearing once. This clone has more than one count but fewer than ten. Sequenced material: PBMCs. This clonotype was sampled from a man over 45 in good health and CMV-seropositive. The gene calls are TRBV5-1 and TRBJ2-1; 7 bases align to TRBD1. DNA of the CDR3: TGCGCCAGCAGCTTTTACGTGGGGACAGCCAGAGTGGACAATGAGCAGTTCTTC. Its translation is CASSFYVGTARVDNEQFF.